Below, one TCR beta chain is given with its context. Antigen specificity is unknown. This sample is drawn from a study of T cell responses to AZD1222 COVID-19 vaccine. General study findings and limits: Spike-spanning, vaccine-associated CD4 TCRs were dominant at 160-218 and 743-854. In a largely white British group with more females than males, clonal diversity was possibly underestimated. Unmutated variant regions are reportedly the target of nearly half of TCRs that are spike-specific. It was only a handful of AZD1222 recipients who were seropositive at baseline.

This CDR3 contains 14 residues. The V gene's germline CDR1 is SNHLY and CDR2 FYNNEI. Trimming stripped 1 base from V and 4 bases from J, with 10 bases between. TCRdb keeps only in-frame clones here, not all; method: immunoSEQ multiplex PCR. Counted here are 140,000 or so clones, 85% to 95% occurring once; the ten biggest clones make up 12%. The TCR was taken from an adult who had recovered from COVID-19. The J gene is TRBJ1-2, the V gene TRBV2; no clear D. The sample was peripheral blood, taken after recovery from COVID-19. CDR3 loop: CASSEDAGSYGYTF. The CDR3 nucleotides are TGTGCCAGCAGTGAAGACGCAGGATCCTATGGCTACACCTTC. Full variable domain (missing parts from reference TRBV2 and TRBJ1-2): EPEVTQTPSHQVTQMGQEVILRCVPISNHLYFYWYRQILGQKVEFLVSFYNNEISEKSEIFDDQFSVERPDGSNFTLKIRSTKLEDSAMYFCASSEDAGSYGYTFGSGTRLTVV.